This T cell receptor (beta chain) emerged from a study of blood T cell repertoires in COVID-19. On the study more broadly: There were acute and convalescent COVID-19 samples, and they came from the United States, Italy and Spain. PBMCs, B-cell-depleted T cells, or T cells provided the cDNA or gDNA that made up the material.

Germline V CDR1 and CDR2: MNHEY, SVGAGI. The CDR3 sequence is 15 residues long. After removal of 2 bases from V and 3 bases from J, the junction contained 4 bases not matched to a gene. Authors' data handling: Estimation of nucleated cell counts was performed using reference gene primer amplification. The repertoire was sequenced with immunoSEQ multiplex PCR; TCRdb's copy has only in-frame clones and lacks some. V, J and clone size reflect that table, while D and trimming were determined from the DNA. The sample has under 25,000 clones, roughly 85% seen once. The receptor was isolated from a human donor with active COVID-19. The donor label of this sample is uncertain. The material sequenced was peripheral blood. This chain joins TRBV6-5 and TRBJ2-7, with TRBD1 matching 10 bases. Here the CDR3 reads CASSYKTGGHYEQYF. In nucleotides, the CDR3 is TGTGCCAGCAGTTACAAGACAGGGGGCCACTACGAGCAGTACTTC.